A single sample is the source of the 6 T cell receptor beta chains below, sequenced in a study of Ad26.COV2.S vaccination and SARS-CoV-2 variants. Libraries were prepared by immunoSEQ multiplex PCR; TCRdb keeps only in-frame clonotypes and omits some of them. The table records about 680,000 clones, 89% of them present only once. Indicated treatment: some 19 received Ad26.COV2.S at low or high dose, single or two shots; several received placebo; per-sample allocation not given. Specimens were obtained on day 63 following the first vaccine or placebo injection. Source: peripheral blood, taken in a trial of Ad26.COV2.S vaccine versus placebo. These TCRs come from a person between 18 and 65 years old who received the Ad26.COV2.S COVID-19 vaccine or a placebo.

The chain uses TRBV7-9 and TRBJ2-7; D remains unclear. Germline V gene data show CDR1 as SEHNR and CDR2 as FQNEAQ (reference sequence). Trimming cost V 2 bases and J 0 bases, with 5 bases left between them. CDR3 length: 13 residues. CDR3 protein: CASSLQASYEQYF. CDR3 nucleotides: TGTGCCAGCAGCTTACAAGCCTCCTACGAGCAGTACTTC.

The chain is built from TRBV10-2 and TRBJ2-3, with 7 bases identical to TRBD2. This CDR3 has 15 amino acids. In germline, CDR1 is WSHSY, CDR2 SAAADI. V lost 3 bases, J lost 1 base, and 4 bases stayed unmatched. The CDR3 DNA reads as TGCGCCAGCAGTGACTCGCTAGCGGGCACAGATACGCAGTATTTT. Protein: CASSDSLAGTDTQYF.

The rearrangement joins TRBV5-4 to TRBJ2-2; D is possibly TRBD2 (6 bases). Germline values: CDR1 SGHNT, CDR2 YYREEE (reference sequence). Trimming removed 7 bases from V and 2 bases from J, with 12 bases in between. This CDR3 is built from 14 residues. This CDR3 is CASGRMSNTGELFF. The CDR3 DNA reads TGTGCCAGCGGGAGGATGAGCAACACCGGGGAGCTGTTTTTT.

This clone was recorded only once. The chain is built from TRBV18 and TRBJ2-7; D might be TRBD2 (5 bases). Germline V gives CDR1 KGHSH, CDR2 LQKENI. V was pared by 0 bases and J by 5 bases, with 11 bases between. There are 14 residues in the CDR3. CDR3 protein: CASSPPEEWDEQYF. DNA for the CDR3: TGTGCCAGCTCACCACCGGAGGAGTGGGACGAGCAGTACTTC. Drawing the rest from reference TRBV18 and TRBJ2-7, the complete variable domain is NAGVMQNPRHLVRRRGQEARLRCSPMKGHSHVYWYRQLPEEGLKFMVYLQKENIIDESGMPKERFSAEFPKEGPSILRIQQVVRGDSAAYFCASSPPEEWDEQYFGPGTRLTVT.

Here the CDR3 reads CSVEGPATDTQYF. The CDR3 region has the DNA TGCAGCGTTGAAGGACCGGCTACAGATACGCAGTATTTT. J is TRBJ2-3 and V is TRBV29-1; D gene uncertain. Germline CDR1 SQVTM, CDR2 ANQGSEA. The CDR3 is 13 residues long. Between the trimmed V and J ends, which lost 1 base and 3 bases, there was a span of 8 bases.

This chain joins TRBV19 and TRBJ2-4; 7 bases fit TRBD2. Germline V gene lookup returns CDR1 LNHDA and CDR2 SQIVND (reference sequence). V dropped 4 bases and J dropped 2; count of bases not matched to a gene: 5. This CDR3 has 15 amino acids. The CDR3 nucleotides are TGTGCCAGTAGTAGGACTAGTGGATCCAAAAACATTCAGTACTTC. It codes for CASSRTSGSKNIQYF.